These T cell receptor beta chains were read from a single sample in a study of T cell responses to AZD1222 COVID-19 vaccine. The data were produced by immunoSEQ multiplex PCR, yet TCRdb's version contains in-frame clones alone and is incomplete. The repertoire consists of some 110,000 clones, with roughly 88% occurring once and the leading ten covering approximately 9.6%. Sequencing used peripheral blood, obtained on day 0 of AZD1222 vaccination. The receptors derive from an adult in good health. The conserved cysteine and the conserved F or W are not part of the CDR3 here. Fields, in order: CDR3 protein, D gene, V gene, J gene. A D gene is named only where the DNA matches it firmly.

CDR3aa: ASSPWTASGANVLT
d_gene: .
v_gene: TRBV7-3
j_gene: TRBJ2-6

CDR3aa: ASSGAGTVNTEAF
d_gene: TRBD1
v_gene: TRBV28
j_gene: TRBJ1-1

CDR3aa: ASSLGHSSYNSPLH
d_gene: .
v_gene: TRBV11-2
j_gene: TRBJ1-6

CDR3aa: ASSENIQGAGVTDTQY
d_gene: TRBD1
v_gene: TRBV6-1
j_gene: TRBJ2-3

CDR3aa: ASSPGQAITGNTIY
d_gene: TRBD1
v_gene: TRBV5-1
j_gene: TRBJ1-3

CDR3aa: ASRRTSYTEAF
d_gene: .
v_gene: TRBV23-1
j_gene: TRBJ1-1

CDR3aa: SASTQGAGYGYT
d_gene: .
v_gene: TRBV20-1
j_gene: TRBJ1-2

CDR3aa: ASSPAGQVGYT
d_gene: TRBD1
v_gene: TRBV12-3/TRBV12-4
j_gene: TRBJ1-2

CDR3aa: ASSIGLADTQY
d_gene: .
v_gene: TRBV19
j_gene: TRBJ2-3

CDR3aa: ASSTYRGYGYT
d_gene: TRBD1
v_gene: TRBV6-5
j_gene: TRBJ1-2

CDR3aa: ASSRERVGRWNTEAF
d_gene: .
v_gene: TRBV4-3
j_gene: TRBJ1-1

CDR3aa: ASSLTVGGTDTQY
d_gene: .
v_gene: TRBV5-4
j_gene: TRBJ2-3

CDR3aa: ASSLEGARYGYT
d_gene: TRBD1
v_gene: TRBV7-9
j_gene: TRBJ1-2

CDR3aa: ASSIGISNDEQF
d_gene: .
v_gene: TRBV19
j_gene: TRBJ2-1

CDR3aa: ASFEGTYTEQF
d_gene: .
v_gene: TRBV2
j_gene: TRBJ2-1

CDR3aa: ASSLRTGGIDTQY
d_gene: TRBD1
v_gene: TRBV7-3
j_gene: TRBJ2-3

CDR3aa: SVEEGEASGYT
d_gene: .
v_gene: TRBV29-1
j_gene: TRBJ1-2

CDR3aa: ASSPVAPPYNEQF
d_gene: .
v_gene: TRBV7-2
j_gene: TRBJ2-1

CDR3aa: ASRLQGQYNSPLH
d_gene: TRBD1
v_gene: TRBV28
j_gene: TRBJ1-6

CDR3aa: ASSAVGNSNQPQH
d_gene: .
v_gene: TRBV19
j_gene: TRBJ1-5

CDR3aa: ASSLLAGVGYEQY
d_gene: TRBD2
v_gene: TRBV6-5
j_gene: TRBJ2-7

CDR3aa: ASSLGQGTEKLF
d_gene: .
v_gene: TRBV5-6
j_gene: TRBJ1-4

CDR3aa: ASSHSGDLNYGYT
d_gene: .
v_gene: TRBV4-3
j_gene: TRBJ1-2

CDR3aa: ASRSQFLQPQH
d_gene: .
v_gene: TRBV19
j_gene: TRBJ1-5

CDR3aa: ASKLAGWGTYEQY
d_gene: TRBD2
v_gene: TRBV6-5
j_gene: TRBJ2-7

CDR3aa: ASSYSRVIAEQF
d_gene: .
v_gene: TRBV6-2/TRBV6-3
j_gene: TRBJ2-1

CDR3aa: ASTPGRRFGGNQETQY
d_gene: .
v_gene: TRBV5-1
j_gene: TRBJ2-5

CDR3aa: ASSRYGGGANTGELF
d_gene: TRBD2
v_gene: TRBV6-6
j_gene: TRBJ2-2

CDR3aa: ASGVGTDGNTIY
d_gene: TRBD1
v_gene: TRBV25-1
j_gene: TRBJ1-3

CDR3aa: ASSSGFQPQH
d_gene: .
v_gene: TRBV19
j_gene: TRBJ1-5

CDR3aa: ASSLLGGRHEQY
d_gene: .
v_gene: TRBV7-9
j_gene: TRBJ2-7

CDR3aa: ASSENLAGFQY
d_gene: .
v_gene: TRBV6-1
j_gene: TRBJ2-5

CDR3aa: ASSYSTKLAYNEQF
d_gene: TRBD2
v_gene: TRBV6-5
j_gene: TRBJ2-1

CDR3aa: ASSSYPTGFDQPQH
d_gene: TRBD1
v_gene: TRBV6-2/TRBV6-3
j_gene: TRBJ1-5

CDR3aa: ASSPTGYTEAF
d_gene: .
v_gene: TRBV7-9
j_gene: TRBJ1-1

CDR3aa: ASSQSWTRGYNEQF
d_gene: .
v_gene: TRBV4-1
j_gene: TRBJ2-1

CDR3aa: ASSWGLPRYTQY
d_gene: TRBD2
v_gene: TRBV7-2
j_gene: TRBJ2-3

CDR3aa: ARTWGGTAIQETQY
d_gene: .
v_gene: TRBV28
j_gene: TRBJ2-5

CDR3aa: ASSPTTYSPLH
d_gene: .
v_gene: TRBV7-9
j_gene: TRBJ1-6

CDR3aa: ASSLAGIGYT
d_gene: .
v_gene: TRBV12-3/TRBV12-4
j_gene: TRBJ1-2

CDR3aa: ASSYTGWEQF
d_gene: .
v_gene: TRBV7-9
j_gene: TRBJ2-1